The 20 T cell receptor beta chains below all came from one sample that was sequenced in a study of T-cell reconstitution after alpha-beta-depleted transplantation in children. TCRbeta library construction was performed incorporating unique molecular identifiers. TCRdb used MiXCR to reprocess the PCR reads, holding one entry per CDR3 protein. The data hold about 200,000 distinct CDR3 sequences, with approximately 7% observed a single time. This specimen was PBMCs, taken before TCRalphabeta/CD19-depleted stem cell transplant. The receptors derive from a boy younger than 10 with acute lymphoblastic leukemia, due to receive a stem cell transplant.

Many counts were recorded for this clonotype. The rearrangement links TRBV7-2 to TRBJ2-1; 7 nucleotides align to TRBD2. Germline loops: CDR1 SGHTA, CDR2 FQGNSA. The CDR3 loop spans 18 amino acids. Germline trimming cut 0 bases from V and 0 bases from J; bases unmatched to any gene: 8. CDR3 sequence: CASSLAGGGRNSYNEQFF. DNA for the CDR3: TGTGCCAGCAGCTTAGCCGGGGGAGGGCGAAACTCCTACAATGAGCAGTTCTTC.

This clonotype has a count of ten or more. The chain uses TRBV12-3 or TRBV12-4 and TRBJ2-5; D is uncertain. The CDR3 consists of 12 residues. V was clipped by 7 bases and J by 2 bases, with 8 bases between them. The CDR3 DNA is TGTGCCAGCACCAACGGGCAAGAGACCCAGTACTTC. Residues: CASTNGQETQYF.

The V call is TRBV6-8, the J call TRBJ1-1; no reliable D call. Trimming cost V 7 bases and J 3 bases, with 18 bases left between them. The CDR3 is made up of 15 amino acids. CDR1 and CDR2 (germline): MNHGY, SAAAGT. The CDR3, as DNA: TGTGCCAGCACCTCAATCGGCCGTTGGGACACTGAAGCTTTCTTT. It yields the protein CASTSIGRWDTEAFF.

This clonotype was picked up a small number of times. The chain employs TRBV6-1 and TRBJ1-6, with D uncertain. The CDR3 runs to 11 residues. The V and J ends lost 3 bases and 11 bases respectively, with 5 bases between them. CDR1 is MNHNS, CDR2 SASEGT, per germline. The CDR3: CASSDRTPLHF. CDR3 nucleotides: TGTGCCAGCAGTGACAGGACACCCCTCCACTTT.

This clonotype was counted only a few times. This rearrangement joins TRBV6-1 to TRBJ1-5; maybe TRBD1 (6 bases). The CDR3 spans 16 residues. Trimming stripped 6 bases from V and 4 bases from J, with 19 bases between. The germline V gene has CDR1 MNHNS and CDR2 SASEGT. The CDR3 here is CASRPGHGGPNQPQHF. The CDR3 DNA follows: TGTGCCAGCAGACCGGGACATGGGGGTCCAAATCAGCCCCAGCATTTT.

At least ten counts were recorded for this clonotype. The CDR3 sequence: CASSTPSTYGYTF. In DNA, the CDR3 is TGTGCCAGCAGCACCCCCAGCACTTATGGCTACACCTTC. The V call is TRBV11-2, the J call TRBJ1-2; D uncertain. V lost 5 bases and J 5 bases, leaving 12 bases between the germline ends. Germline lookup yields CDR1 SGHAT and CDR2 FQNNGV. The CDR3 spans 13 residues.

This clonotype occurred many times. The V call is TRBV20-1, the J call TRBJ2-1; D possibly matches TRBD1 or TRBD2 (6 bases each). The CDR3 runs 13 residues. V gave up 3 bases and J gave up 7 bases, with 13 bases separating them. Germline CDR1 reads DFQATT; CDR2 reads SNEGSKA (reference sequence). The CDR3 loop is CSARGGHHNEQFF. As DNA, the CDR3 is TGCAGTGCTAGGGGGGGCCATCATAATGAGCAGTTCTTC.

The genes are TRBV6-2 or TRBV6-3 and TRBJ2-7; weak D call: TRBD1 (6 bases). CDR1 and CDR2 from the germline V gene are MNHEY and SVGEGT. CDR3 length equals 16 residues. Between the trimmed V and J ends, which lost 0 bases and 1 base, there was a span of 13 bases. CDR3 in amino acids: CASSYSITGPSYEQYF. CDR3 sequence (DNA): TGTGCCAGCAGTTACTCGATAACAGGGCCATCCTACGAGCAGTACTTC.

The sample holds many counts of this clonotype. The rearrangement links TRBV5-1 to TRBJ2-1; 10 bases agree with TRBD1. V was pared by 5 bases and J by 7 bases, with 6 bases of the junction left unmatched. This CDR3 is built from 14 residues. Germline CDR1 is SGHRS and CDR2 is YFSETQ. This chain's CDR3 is CASRSWTGGNEQFF. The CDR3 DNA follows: TGCGCCAGCAGGAGTTGGACAGGGGGTAATGAGCAGTTCTTC.

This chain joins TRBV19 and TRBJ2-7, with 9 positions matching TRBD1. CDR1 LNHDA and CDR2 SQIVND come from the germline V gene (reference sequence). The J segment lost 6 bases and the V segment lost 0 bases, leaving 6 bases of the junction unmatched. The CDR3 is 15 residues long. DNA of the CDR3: TGTGCCAGTAGTATAGAGAACAGGGGGCTCATCGAGCAGTACTTC. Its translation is CASSIENRGLIEQYF.

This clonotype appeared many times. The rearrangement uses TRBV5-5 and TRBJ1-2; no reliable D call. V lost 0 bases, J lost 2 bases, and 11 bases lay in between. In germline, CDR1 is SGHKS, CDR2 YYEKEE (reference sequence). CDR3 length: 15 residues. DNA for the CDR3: TGTGCCAGCAGCTTGGCCGAAGGTGTGAACTATGGCTACACCTTC. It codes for CASSLAEGVNYGYTF.

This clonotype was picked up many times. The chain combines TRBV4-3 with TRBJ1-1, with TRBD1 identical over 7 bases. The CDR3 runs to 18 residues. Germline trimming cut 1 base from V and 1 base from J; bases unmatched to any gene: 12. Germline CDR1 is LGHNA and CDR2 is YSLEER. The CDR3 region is CASSQGIVKRDRNTEAFF. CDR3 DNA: TGCGCCAGCAGCCAAGGGATCGTCAAACGGGACAGGAACACTGAAGCTTTCTTT.

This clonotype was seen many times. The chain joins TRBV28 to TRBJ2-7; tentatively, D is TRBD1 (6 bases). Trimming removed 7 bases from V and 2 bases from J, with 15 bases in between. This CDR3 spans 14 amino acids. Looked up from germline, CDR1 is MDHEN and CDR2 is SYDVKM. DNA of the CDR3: TGTGCCAGCAACGGCAGGGGTCGCCCCTACGAGCAGTACTTC. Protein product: CASNGRGRPYEQYF. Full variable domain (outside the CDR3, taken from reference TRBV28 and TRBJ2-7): DVKVTQSSRYLVKRTGEKVFLECVQDMDHENMFWYRQDPGLGLRLIYFSYDVKMKEKGDIPEGYSVSREKKERFSLILESASTNQTSMYLCASNGRGRPYEQYFGPGTRLTVT.

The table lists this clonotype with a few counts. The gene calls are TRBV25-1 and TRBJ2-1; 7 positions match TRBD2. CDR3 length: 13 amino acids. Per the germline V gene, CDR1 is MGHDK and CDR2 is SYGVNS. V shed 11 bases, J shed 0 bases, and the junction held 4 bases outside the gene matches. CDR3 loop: CAARTSSYNEQFF. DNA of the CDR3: TGTGCCGCCCGGACTAGCTCCTACAATGAGCAGTTCTTC.

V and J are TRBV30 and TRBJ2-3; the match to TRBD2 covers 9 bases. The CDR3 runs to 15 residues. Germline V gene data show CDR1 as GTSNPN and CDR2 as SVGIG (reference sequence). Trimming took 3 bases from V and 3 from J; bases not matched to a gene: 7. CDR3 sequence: CAWSRAAGGTDTQYF. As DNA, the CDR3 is TGTGCCTGGAGCCGCGCGGCGGGAGGGACAGATACGCAGTATTTT. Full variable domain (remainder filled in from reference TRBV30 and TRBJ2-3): SQTIHQWPATLVQPVGSPLSLECTVEGTSNPNLYWYRQAAGRGLQLLFYSVGIGQISSEVPQNLSASRPQDRQFILSSKKLLLSDSGFYLCAWSRAAGGTDTQYFGPGTRLTVL.

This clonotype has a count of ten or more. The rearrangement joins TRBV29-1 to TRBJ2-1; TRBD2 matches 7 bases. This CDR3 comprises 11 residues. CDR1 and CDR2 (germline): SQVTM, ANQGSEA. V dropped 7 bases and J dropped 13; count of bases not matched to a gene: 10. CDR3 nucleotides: TGCAGCGCAGCGACACTAGCGATTCAGTTCTTC. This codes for CSAATLAIQFF.

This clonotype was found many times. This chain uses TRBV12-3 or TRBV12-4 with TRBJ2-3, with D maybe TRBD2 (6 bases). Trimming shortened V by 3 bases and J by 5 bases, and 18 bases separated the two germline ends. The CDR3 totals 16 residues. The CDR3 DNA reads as TGTGCCAGCAGTTTCGCGGGGCGGGGCCTGGGAGATACGCAGTATTTT. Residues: CASSFAGRGLGDTQYF.

In nucleotides, the CDR3 is TGCAGTGCTAGAGTTGGGGAGGTTGCAGATACGCAGTATTTT. Translating gives CSARVGEVADTQYF. The chain combines TRBV20-1 with TRBJ2-3; a possible D gene is TRBD2 (6 bases). Per germline, CDR1 DFQATT and CDR2 SNEGSKA (reference sequence). Trimming stripped 1 base from V and 4 bases from J, with 12 bases between. This CDR3 has 14 residues.

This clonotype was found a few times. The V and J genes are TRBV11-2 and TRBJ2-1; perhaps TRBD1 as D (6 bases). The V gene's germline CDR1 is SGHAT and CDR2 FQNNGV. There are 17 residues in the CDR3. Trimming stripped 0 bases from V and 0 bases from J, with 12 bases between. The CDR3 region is CASSLESGRGSYNEQFF. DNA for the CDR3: TGTGCCAGCAGCTTAGAATCGGGCAGGGGCTCCTACAATGAGCAGTTCTTC.

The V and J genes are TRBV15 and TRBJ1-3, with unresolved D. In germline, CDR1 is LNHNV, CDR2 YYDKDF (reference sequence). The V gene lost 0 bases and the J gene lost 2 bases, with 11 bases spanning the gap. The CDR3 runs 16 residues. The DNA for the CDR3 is TGTGCCACCAGCAGAGATGGTCGTGGGGCTGGAAACACCATATATTTT. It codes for CATSRDGRGAGNTIYF.